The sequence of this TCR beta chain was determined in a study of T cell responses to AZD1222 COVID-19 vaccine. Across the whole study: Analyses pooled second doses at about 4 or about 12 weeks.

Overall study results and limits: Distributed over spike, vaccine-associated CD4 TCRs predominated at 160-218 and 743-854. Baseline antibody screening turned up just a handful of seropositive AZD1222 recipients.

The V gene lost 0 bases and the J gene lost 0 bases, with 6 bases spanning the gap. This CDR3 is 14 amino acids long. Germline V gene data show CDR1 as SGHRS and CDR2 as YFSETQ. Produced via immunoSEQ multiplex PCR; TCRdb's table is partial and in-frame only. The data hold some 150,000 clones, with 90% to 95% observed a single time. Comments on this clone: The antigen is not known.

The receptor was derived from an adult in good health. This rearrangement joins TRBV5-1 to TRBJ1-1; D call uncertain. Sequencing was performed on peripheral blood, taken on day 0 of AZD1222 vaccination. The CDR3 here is CASSLVSLNTEAFF. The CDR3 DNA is TGCGCCAGCAGCTTGGTAAGCTTGAACACTGAAGCTTTCTTT. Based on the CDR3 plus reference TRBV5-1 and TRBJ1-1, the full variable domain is KAGVTQTPRYLIKTRGQQVTLSCSPISGHRSVSWYQQTPGQGLQFLFEYFSETQRNKGNFPGRFSGRQFSNSRSEMNVSTLELGDSALYLCASSLVSLNTEAFFGQGTRLTVV.